Here is one T cell receptor (beta chain) with its context. The entry originates in a study of blood T cells in healthy people across ages. Germline values: CDR1 SGHNT, CDR2 YENEEA. The CDR3 has 20 amino acids. Trimming cost V 1 base and J 1 base; bases outside gene matches: 17. Sample-barcoded 5' priming and a J-beta primer mix drove a second PCR of roughly 6 to 12 cycles. TCRdb re-called the 5' RACE reads through MiXCR, storing one row per CDR3 protein. The table has 1.5 million to 2 million distinct CDR3 sequences, about two fifths seen once. This receptor was obtained from a human donor in good health. The chain uses TRBV11-3 and TRBJ2-5; TRBD2 matches 8 bases. The sample comprised blood. The CDR3 DNA sequence: TGTGCCAGCAGCTTAGTATCGAGCGGGGGCATCGAGACTTTCCAAGAGACCCAGTACTTC. It specifies CASSLVSSGGIETFQETQYF. Supplemented by reference TRBV11-3 and TRBJ2-5, the full variable domain reads EAGVVQSPRYKIIEKKQPVAFWCNPISGHNTLYWYLQNLGQGPELLIRYENEEAVDDSQLPKDRFSAERLKGVDSTLKIQPAELGDSAVYLCASSLVSSGGIETFQETQYFGPGTRLLVL.